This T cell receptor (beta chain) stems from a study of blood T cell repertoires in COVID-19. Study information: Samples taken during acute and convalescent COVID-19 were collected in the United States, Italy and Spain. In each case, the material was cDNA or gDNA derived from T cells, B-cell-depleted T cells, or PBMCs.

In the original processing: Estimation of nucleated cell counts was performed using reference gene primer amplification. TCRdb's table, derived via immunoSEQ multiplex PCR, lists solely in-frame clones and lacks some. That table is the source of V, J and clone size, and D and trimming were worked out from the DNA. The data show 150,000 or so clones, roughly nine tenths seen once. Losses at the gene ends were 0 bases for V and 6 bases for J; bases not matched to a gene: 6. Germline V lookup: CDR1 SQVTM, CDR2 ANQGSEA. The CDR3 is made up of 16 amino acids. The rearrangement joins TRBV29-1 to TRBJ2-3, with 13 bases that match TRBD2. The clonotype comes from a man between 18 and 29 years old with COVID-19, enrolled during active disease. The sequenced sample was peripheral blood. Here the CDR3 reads CSVEDLLAGGEDTQYF. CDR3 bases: TGCAGCGTTGAAGATCTACTAGCGGGAGGGGAGGATACGCAGTATTTT.